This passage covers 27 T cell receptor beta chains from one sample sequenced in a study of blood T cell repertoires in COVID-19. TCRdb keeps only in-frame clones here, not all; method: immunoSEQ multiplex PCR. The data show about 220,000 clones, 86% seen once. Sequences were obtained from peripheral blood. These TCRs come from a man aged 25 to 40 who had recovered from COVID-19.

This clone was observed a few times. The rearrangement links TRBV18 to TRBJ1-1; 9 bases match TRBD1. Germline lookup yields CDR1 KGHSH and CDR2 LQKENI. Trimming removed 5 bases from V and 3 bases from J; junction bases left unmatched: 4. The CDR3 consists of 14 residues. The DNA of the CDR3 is TGTGCCAGCTCAGATGGGACAGGGTACACTGAAGCTTTCTTT. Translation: CASSDGTGYTEAFF.

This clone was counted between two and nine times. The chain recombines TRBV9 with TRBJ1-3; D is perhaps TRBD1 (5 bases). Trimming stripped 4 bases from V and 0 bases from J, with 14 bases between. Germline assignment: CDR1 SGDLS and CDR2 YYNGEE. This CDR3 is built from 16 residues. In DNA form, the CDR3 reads TGTGCCAGCAGCTCGGGACTACTGAGCTCTGGAAACACCATATATTTT. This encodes CASSSGLLSSGNTIYF.

CDR3 sequence: CASSKQLSYEQYF. The CDR3 DNA follows: TGTGCCAGCAGTAAACAGCTATCCTACGAGCAGTACTTC. The chain is built from TRBV11-3 and TRBJ2-7; D uncertain. This CDR3 has 13 amino acids. The germline gives CDR1 SGHNT, CDR2 YENEEA. V lost 6 bases to trimming and J lost 1 base, with 10 bases between them. The full variable domain, in which reference TRBV11-3 and TRBJ2-7 provide the parts outside the CDR3, is EAGVVQSPRYKIIEKKQPVAFWCNPISGHNTLYWYLQNLGQGPELLIRYENEEAVDDSQLPKDRFSAERLKGVDSTLKIQPAELGDSAVYLCASSKQLSYEQYFGPGTRLTVT.

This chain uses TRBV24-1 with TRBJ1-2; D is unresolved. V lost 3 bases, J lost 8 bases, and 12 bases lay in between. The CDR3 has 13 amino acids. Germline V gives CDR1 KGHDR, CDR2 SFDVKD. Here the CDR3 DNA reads TGTGCCACCAGTGATCGAGGGTTTCAGGGCTACACCTTC. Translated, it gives CATSDRGFQGYTF.

Here the CDR3 reads CASSLTGGELFF. Here the CDR3 DNA reads TGTGCCAGCAGTTTGACGGGCGGGGAGCTGTTTTTT. The chain employs TRBV27 and TRBJ2-2, with unresolved D. Germline V gene lookup returns CDR1 MNHEY and CDR2 SMNVEV (reference sequence). This CDR3 is 12 amino acids long. The germline V and J ends were trimmed by 3 bases and 7 bases, with 6 bases remaining between them.

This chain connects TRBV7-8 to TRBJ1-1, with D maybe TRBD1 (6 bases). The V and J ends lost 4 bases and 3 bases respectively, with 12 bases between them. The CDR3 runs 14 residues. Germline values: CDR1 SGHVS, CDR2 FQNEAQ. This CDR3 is CASSSGEGDTEAFF. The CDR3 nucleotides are TGTGCCAGCAGCTCCGGGGAGGGGGACACTGAAGCTTTCTTT.

DNA of the CDR3: TGTGCCACCAGTCCCGACAGGAGTAGCAATCAGCCCCAGCATTTT. Translation gives CATSPDRSSNQPQHF. The V and J genes are TRBV15 and TRBJ1-5; D is possibly TRBD1 (6 bases). V was trimmed by 6 bases and J by 0 bases, leaving 12 bases between them. The germline CDR1 and CDR2 sequences are LNHNV and YYDKDF (reference sequence). The CDR3 is 15 residues long.

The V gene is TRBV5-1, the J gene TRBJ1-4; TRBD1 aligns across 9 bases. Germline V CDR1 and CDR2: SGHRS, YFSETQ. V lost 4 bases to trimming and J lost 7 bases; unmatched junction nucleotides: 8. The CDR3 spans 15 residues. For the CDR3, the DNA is TGCGCCAGCAGCGACACAGGGGGCGGCATTGAAAAACTGTTTTTT. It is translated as CASSDTGGGIEKLFF.

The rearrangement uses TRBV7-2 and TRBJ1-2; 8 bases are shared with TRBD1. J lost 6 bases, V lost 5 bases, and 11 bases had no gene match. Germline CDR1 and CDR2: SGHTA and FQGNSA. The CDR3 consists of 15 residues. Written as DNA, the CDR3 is TGTGCCAGCAGCCCCCAAACGGACAGGGTCGATGGCTACACCTTC. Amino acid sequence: CASSPQTDRVDGYTF.

The CDR3 reads CASSLSTLAGLTDTQYF. The DNA of the CDR3 is TGTGCCAGCAGTTTATCTACACTAGCGGGGCTCACAGATACGCAGTATTTT. J is TRBJ2-3 and V is TRBV27; TRBD2 agrees at 10 bases. CDR1 and CDR2 (germline): MNHEY, SMNVEV (reference sequence). This CDR3 contains 17 residues. V lost 0 bases to trimming and J lost 2 bases; unmatched junction nucleotides: 5.

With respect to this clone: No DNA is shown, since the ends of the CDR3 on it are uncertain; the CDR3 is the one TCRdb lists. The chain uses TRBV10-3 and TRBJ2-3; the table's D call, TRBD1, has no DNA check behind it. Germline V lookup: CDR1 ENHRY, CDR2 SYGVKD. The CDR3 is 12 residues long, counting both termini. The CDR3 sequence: CAAYKCTDTQYF.

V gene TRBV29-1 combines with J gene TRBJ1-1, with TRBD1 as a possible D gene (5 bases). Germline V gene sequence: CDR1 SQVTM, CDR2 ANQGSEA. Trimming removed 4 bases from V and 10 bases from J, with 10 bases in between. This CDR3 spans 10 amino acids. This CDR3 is CSVGGQGAFF. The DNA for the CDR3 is TGCAGCGTTGGTGGCCAGGGAGCTTTCTTT.

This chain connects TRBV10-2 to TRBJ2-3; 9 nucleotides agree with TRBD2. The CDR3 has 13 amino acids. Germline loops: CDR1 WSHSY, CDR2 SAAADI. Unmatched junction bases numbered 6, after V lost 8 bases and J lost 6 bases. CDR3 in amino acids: CASLDGLADTQYF. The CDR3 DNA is TGCGCCAGCCTAGACGGACTAGCGGATACGCAGTATTTT.

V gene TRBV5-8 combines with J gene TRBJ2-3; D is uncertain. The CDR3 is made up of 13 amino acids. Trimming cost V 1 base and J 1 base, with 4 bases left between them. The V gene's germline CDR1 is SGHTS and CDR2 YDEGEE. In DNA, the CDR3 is TGTGCCAGCAGCTTGAGAGGCACAGATACGCAGTATTTT. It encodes CASSLRGTDTQYF.

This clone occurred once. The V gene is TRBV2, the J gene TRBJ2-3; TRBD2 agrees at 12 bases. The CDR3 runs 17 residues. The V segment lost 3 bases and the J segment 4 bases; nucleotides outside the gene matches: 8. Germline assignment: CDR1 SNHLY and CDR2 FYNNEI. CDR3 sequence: CASSDTPSGGAPDTQYF. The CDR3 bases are TGTGCCAGCAGTGACACACCTAGCGGGGGGGCCCCAGATACGCAGTATTTT.

The CDR3 reads CASNPNRDRVTTEQYF. CDR3 coding DNA: TGTGCCAGCAACCCGAACCGGGACAGGGTAACTACCGAGCAGTACTTC. The chain is built from TRBV5-4 and TRBJ2-7; TRBD1 matches 9 bases. The CDR3 totals 16 residues. Germline trimming cut 6 bases from V and 6 bases from J; bases unmatched to any gene: 16. Per the germline V gene, CDR1 is SGHNT and CDR2 is YYREEE (reference sequence).

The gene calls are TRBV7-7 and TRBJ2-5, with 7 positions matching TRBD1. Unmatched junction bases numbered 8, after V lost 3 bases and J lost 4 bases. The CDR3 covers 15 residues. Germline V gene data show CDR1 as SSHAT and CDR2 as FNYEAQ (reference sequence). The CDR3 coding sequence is TGTGCCAGCAGCTTTAACAGGGGCCCCGGAGAGACCCAGTACTTC. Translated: CASSFNRGPGETQYF.

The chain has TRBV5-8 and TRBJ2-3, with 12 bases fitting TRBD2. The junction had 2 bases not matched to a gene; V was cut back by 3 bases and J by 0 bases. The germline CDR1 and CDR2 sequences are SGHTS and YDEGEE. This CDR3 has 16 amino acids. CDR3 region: CASSWGLAGSTDTQYF. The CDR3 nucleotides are TGTGCCAGCAGCTGGGGACTAGCGGGCAGCACAGATACGCAGTATTTT.

The CDR3 region is CASSQGQNTEAFF. Here the CDR3 DNA reads TGTGCCAGCAGCCAGGGACAGAACACTGAAGCTTTCTTT. J is TRBJ1-1 and V is TRBV11-2, with a possible D match to TRBD1 (6 bases). Trimming pared 5 bases from V and 1 base from J, leaving 8 bases between. This CDR3 is 13 amino acids long. Germline CDR1 SGHAT, CDR2 FQNNGV. Full variable domain (rest looked up from reference TRBV11-2 and TRBJ1-1): EAGVAQSPRYKIIEKRQSVAFWCNPISGHATLYWYQQILGQGPKLLIQFQNNGVVDDSQLPKDRFSAERLKGVDSTLKIQPAKLEDSAVYLCASSQGQNTEAFFGQGTRLTVV.

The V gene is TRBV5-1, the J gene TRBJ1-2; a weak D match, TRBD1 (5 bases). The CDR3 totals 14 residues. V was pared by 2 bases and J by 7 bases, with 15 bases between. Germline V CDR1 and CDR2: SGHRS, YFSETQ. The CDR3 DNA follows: TGCGCCAGCAGCTTAGGCCCGGACAATTCTGGCTACACCTTC. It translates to CASSLGPDNSGYTF.

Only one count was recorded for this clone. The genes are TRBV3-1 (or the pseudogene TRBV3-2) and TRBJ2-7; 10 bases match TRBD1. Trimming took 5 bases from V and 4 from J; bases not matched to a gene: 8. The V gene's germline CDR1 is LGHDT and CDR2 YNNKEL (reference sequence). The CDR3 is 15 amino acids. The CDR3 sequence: CASSRGTGVQYEQYF. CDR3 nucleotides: TGTGCCAGCAGCAGAGGGACAGGGGTACAATACGAGCAGTACTTC.

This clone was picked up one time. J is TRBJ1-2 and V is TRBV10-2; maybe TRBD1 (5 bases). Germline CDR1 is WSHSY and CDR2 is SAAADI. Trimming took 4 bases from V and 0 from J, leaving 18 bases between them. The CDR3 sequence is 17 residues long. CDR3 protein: CASSGPGLEPSNYGYTF. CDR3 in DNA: TGCGCCAGCAGTGGTCCAGGGTTGGAACCATCTAACTATGGCTACACCTTC.

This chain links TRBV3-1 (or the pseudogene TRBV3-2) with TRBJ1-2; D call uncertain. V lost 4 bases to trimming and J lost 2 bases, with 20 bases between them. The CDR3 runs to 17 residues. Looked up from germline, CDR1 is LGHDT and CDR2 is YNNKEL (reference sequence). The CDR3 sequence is CASSPISFLFPNYGYTF. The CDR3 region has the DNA TGTGCCAGCAGCCCAATCAGTTTCCTCTTTCCCAACTATGGCTACACCTTC.

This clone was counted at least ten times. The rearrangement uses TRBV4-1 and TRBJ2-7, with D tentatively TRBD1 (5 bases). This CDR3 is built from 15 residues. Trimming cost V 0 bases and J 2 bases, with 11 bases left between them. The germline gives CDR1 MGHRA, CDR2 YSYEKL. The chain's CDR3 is CASSQESRQTYEQYF. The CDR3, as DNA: TGCGCCAGCAGCCAAGAGAGTCGACAGACCTACGAGCAGTACTTC.

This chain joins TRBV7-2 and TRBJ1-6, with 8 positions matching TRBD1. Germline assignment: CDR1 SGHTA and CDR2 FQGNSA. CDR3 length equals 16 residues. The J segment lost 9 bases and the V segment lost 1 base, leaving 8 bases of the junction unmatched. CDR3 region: CASSLEVDRGGSPLHF. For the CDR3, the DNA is TGTGCCAGCAGCTTAGAGGTCGACAGGGGCGGTTCACCCCTCCACTTT.

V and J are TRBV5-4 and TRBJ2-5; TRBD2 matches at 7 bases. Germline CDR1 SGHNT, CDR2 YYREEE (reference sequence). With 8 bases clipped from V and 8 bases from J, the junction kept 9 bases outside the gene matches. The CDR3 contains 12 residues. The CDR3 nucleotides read TGTGCCAGTCAGGGAGGGGTATGCACCCAGTACTTC. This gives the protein CASQGGVCTQYF.

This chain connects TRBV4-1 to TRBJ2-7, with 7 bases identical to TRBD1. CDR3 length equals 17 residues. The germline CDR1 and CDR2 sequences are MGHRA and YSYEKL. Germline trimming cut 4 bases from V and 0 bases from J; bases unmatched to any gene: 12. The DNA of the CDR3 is TGCGCCAGCAGCCTGGACTTAAGGGCAGGGGGCTCCTACGAGCAGTACTTC. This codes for CASSLDLRAGGSYEQYF.